These T cell receptor beta chains were read from a single sample in a study of blood T cell repertoires in COVID-19. The protocol was immunoSEQ multiplex PCR, while the TCRdb copy is restricted to in-frame clones and leaves out a portion. The sample yields around 250,000 clones, approximately 86% seen once. Sequencing was carried out using peripheral blood. The receptors originated from a human donor in a cohort sampled during active COVID-19. Each CDR3 is given with its conserved first and last residue. The D gene is left open where the match is weak. Only some rows state a clone size, as once, few, many or a class for expanded clones.

J | size | V | D | CDR3 | DNA
TRBJ1-2 | - | TRBV4-1 | TRBD1 | CASSQVTGDNYGYTF | TGCGCCAGCAGCCAAGTAACAGGGGACAACTATGGCTACACCTTC
TRBJ2-7 | - | TRBV2 | TRBD2 | CASSDSGRVDEQYF | TGTGCCAGCAGTGATTCGGGGAGGGTCGACGAGCAGTACTTC
TRBJ2-7 | - | TRBV27 | TRBD2 | CASSRSGRESYEQYF | TGTGCCAGCAGTCGTAGCGGGAGGGAGTCCTACGAGCAGTACTTC
TRBJ2-1 | - | TRBV13 | TRBD1 | CASSSPGTGVSYNEQFF | TGTGCCAGCAGCTCCCCCGGGACAGGGGTCTCTTACAATGAGCAGTTCTTC
TRBJ1-1 | - | TRBV9 | - | CASSVVGGNTEAFF | TGTGCCAGCAGCGTAGTCGGGGGGAACACTGAAGCTTTCTTT
TRBJ2-5 | - | TRBV6-5 | - | CASSSKTLGRQETQYF | TGTGCCAGCAGTTCCAAAACCCTAGGAAGGCAAGAGACCCAGTACTTC
TRBJ2-1 | - | TRBV24-1 | - | CATSDSGWYDGYNEQFF | TGTGCCACCAGTGATTCAGGATGGTACGATGGCTACAATGAGCAGTTCTTC
TRBJ1-1 | - | TRBV11-3 | - | CASSPLGLSTEAFF | TGTGCCAGCAGCCCACTGGGGCTAAGCACTGAAGCTTTCTTT
TRBJ1-5 | few | TRBV7-9 | TRBD1 | CASSWDSNQPQHF | TGTGCCAGCAGCTGGGACAGTAATCAGCCCCAGCATTTT
TRBJ1-2 | - | TRBV19 | TRBD1 | CASSIQGQLTSNYGYTF | TGTGCCAGTAGTATACAGGGACAGCTAACATCTAACTATGGCTACACCTTC
TRBJ2-3 | - | TRBV24-1 | TRBD2 | CATSEPSSGGTDTQYF | TGTGCCACCAGTGAACCTTCTAGCGGGGGCACAGATACGCAGTATTTT
TRBJ2-7 | - | TRBV7-9 | - | CASSLPGTDEQYF | TGTGCCAGCAGCTTGCCAGGGACTGACGAGCAGTACTTC
TRBJ2-6 | - | TRBV7-2 | TRBD1 | CASSLVGQGTISGANVLTF | TGTGCCAGCAGCTTAGTGGGACAGGGTACTATCTCTGGGGCCAACGTCCTGACTTTC
TRBJ1-2 | few | TRBV29-1 | TRBD1 | CSALDRGYGYTF | TGCAGCGCCTTAGACAGGGGGTATGGCTACACCTTC
TRBJ2-2 | - | TRBV5-6 | TRBD2 | CASSLVAGAVTGELFF | TGTGCCAGCAGCTTGGTAGCGGGGGCGGTCACCGGGGAGCTGTTTTTT
TRBJ2-3 | once | TRBV5-1 | TRBD2 | CASSRSTSGGDTQYF | TGCGCCAGCAGCCGATCGACTAGCGGGGGGGATACGCAGTATTTT
TRBJ1-1 | - | TRBV7-9 | - | CASSLVENTEAFF | TGTGCCAGCAGCTTAGTAGAGAACACTGAAGCTTTCTTT
TRBJ1-1 | - | TRBV4-1 | - | CASRTPGGNTEAFF | TGCGCCAGCAGAACCCCCGGGGGGAACACTGAAGCTTTCTTT
TRBJ1-6 | - | TRBV27 | - | CASSLSSPIGPRRASPLHF | TGTGCCAGCAGTTTATCGAGCCCAATCGGCCCCCGGAGGGCTTCACCCCTCCACTTT
TRBJ1-2 | - | TRBV19 | - | CASTPIPDYGYTF | TGTGCCAGTACTCCTATTCCCGACTATGGCTACACCTTC
TRBJ2-1 | - | TRBV14 | TRBD2 | CASSQTLSGGSYNEQFF | TGTGCCAGCAGCCAGACTCTTAGCGGGGGCTCCTACAATGAGCAGTTCTTC
TRBJ1-3 | - | TRBV3-1/TRBV3-2 | - | CASSHGAGNTIYF | TGTGCCAGCAGCCATGGGGCCGGAAACACCATATATTTT
TRBJ1-2 | - | TRBV2 | - | CASSQGSVGGYTF | TGTGCCAGTTCACAGGGATCGGTGGGTGGCTACACCTTC
TRBJ2-2 | - | TRBV9 | - | CASSVASLGDWTGELFF | TGTGCCAGCAGCGTAGCTAGTCTAGGTGATTGGACCGGGGAGCTGTTTTTT
TRBJ1-1 | once | TRBV12-3/TRBV12-4 | - | CASSVAGGATFF | -
TRBJ2-7 | - | TRBV11-2 | - | CASSVSYEQYF | TGTGCCAGCAGCGTATCCTACGAGCAGTACTTC
TRBJ2-5 | - | TRBV9 | TRBD2 | CASSAPGLAGGRETQYF | TGTGCCAGCAGCGCGCCAGGACTAGCGGGAGGTAGGGAGACCCAGTACTTC
TRBJ1-2 | - | TRBV7-9 | - | CASSLDFVPFYTF | TGTGCCAGCAGCTTAGATTTCGTCCCTTTCTACACCTTC
TRBJ1-2 | - | TRBV6-5 | TRBD1 | CASSYSNGQVLYGYTF | TGTGCCAGCAGTTACTCGAATGGACAGGTTCTCTATGGCTACACCTTC
TRBJ2-5 | - | TRBV29-1 | - | CSVGSYQETQYF | TGCAGCGTTGGTTCGTACCAAGAGACCCAGTACTTC
TRBJ2-5 | - | TRBV10-3 | TRBD2 | CAISLTSGGETQYF | TGTGCCATCAGCCTGACTAGCGGGGGAGAGACCCAGTACTTC
TRBJ2-3 | - | TRBV29-1 | - | CSVDPRGGGPNTDTQYF | TGCAGCGTTGACCCCCGAGGGGGGGGGCCGAACACAGATACGCAGTATTTT
TRBJ2-7 | once | TRBV4-3 | - | CASSQDAWDDSGFSYEQYF | TGCGCCAGCAGCCAAGATGCTTGGGACGACAGCGGGTTTAGCTACGAGCAGTACTTC
TRBJ2-7 | - | TRBV30 | TRBD1 | CACGGQGYEQYF | TGTGCTTGCGGGGGACAGGGCTACGAGCAGTACTTC
TRBJ2-7 | - | TRBV28 | - | CASSLQGPSYEQYF | TGTGCCAGCAGCCTACAGGGACCCTCCTACGAGCAGTACTTC
TRBJ2-1 | - | TRBV19 | - | CASSIPWTEFINEQFF | TGTGCCAGTAGTATACCCTGGACAGAGTTCATCAATGAGCAGTTCTTC
TRBJ1-2 | - | TRBV5-1 | - | CASSTQGLSRGYTF | TGCGCCAGCAGCACCCAGGGTTTGTCGCGCGGCTACACCTTC
TRBJ2-7 | - | TRBV4-1 | - | CASSQVQLGSEQYF | TGCGCCAGCAGCCAAGTCCAGCTAGGGAGTGAGCAGTACTTC
TRBJ2-7 | - | TRBV30 | TRBD2 | CAWRGGGPEPYKQYF | TGTGCCTGGAGGGGCGGGGGGCCTGAACCCTACAAGCAGTACTTC
TRBJ2-3 | - | TRBV19 | TRBD2 | CASSTGGRGGTDTQYF | TGTGCCAGTAGCACCGGCGGACGGGGGGGTACAGATACGCAGTATTTT